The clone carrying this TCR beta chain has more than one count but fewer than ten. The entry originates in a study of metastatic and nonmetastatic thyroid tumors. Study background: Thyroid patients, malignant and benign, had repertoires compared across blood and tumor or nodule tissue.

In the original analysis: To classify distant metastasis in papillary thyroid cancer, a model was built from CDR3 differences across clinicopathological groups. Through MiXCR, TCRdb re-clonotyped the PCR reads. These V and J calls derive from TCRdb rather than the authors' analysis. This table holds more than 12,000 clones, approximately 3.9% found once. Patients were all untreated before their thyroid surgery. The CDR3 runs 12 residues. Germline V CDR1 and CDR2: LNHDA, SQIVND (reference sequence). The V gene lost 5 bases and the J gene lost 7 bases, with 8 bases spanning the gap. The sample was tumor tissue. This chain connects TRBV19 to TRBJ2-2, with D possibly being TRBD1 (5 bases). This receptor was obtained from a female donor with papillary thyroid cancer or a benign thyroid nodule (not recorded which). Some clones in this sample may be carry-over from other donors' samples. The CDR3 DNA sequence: TGTGCCAGTAGTGTGGACATCGGGGAGCTGTTTTTT. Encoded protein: CASSVDIGELFF.